This T cell receptor (beta chain) originates from a study of CD8+ T cells in alopecia areata (dated by TCRdb to 2016 to 2018). Looking at the study overall: The treated patients, all with moderate-to-severe alopecia areata, were enrolled in an open-label pilot trial of oral tofacitinib given at 5 to 10 mg twice daily. Patients stayed on tofacitinib for 6 to 18 months and then had 6 months of follow-up off drug so that delayed response and recurrence could be assessed. The SALT score, which quantifies the percentage of affected scalp surface area, was used to measure disease severity in treated patients. To study T cell clonal expansion in alopecia areata, the researchers applied high-throughput TCRbeta sequencing to both the C3H/HeJ mouse model and human patients. Human TCRbeta sequencing covered scalp tissue and sorted CD4+ and CD8+ peripheral blood T cells from patchy and totalis/universalis alopecia areata patients and healthy controls. Patients on tofacitinib were biopsied at baseline and after 4 and 24 weeks of treatment, and several of the patients also had a later scalp biopsy. Clonality in the scalp was compared among normal scalp (n=4), patchy alopecia areata scalp (n=8), and alopecia totalis/universalis scalp (n=8). The RNA source kit depended on sample type: the PAXgene miRNA kit for fixed scalp, the miRNeasy kit for PBMCs, and the RNeasy kit for mouse skin. TCRbeta CDR3 regions were amplified by immunoSEQ multiplex PCR with 35 Vbeta forward and 13 Jbeta reverse primers.

Including the terminal cysteine and phenylalanine, the CDR3 comprises 14 residues. Just the 42-base CDR3 DNA is kept, in frame starting at base 1. Per the germline V gene (reference sequence), GTSNPN is the CDR1 and SVGIG is the CDR2. Here is what the overall study found, with its caveats: Unlike mouse skin, where gammadelta T cells dominate, normal human skin contains resident alphabeta T cells that get sequenced too, which complicates analysis of the scalp TCR repertoire. Because the treated cohort was small and had just a single nonresponder, larger studies are needed to establish links between baseline CD8+ expansion and response. Shared TCR sequences between patients were less evident than in mice, which may be partly attributable to HLA diversity in the patient population. With tofacitinib, both scalp clonality and the number of expanded CD8+ clones among the top 100 scalp clones went down significantly. Many expanded lesional clones persisted in scalp and blood during tofacitinib treatment, which may partly explain relapse after stopping treatment. Lesional scalp, especially in alopecia totalis/universalis, showed higher clonality and more expanded CD8+ clones than normal scalp, suggesting antigenic drive.

Sample time point, as interpreted from the label and publication: about 4 weeks on oral tofacitinib. The treatment or condition label of this sample denotes: oral pan-JAK inhibitor, 5-10 mg twice daily. From alopecia areata patients, peripheral blood was collected along with lesional scalp punch biopsies. PBMCs were isolated by density centrifugation and stained for CD3, CD4 and CD8, and CD4+ and CD8+ T cells were sorted on a FACSAria. Of note for this clone: Its specific antigen is unknown. Base qualities are missing; no much larger clone stands one base away.

The library was obtained by the immunoSEQ multiplex PCR assay. RNA was extracted from all samples and reverse transcribed into cDNA as template for TCR sequencing. First-strand cDNA was synthesized with SuperScript III using a 2:1 mix of oligo-dT and random hexamers. A synthetic immune receptor repertoire was used to measure amplification bias, and any remaining bias was corrected computationally. As for the authors' bioinformatics: Raw reads were preprocessed for error removal, and CDR3 was defined according to IMGT conventions as running from the conserved cysteine to phenylalanine. Clonality was computed by normalizing Shannon entropy by log2 of the number of productive unique TCRs and subtracting the result from 1. Whether scalp clones were CD4 or CD8 was inferred by matching scalp TCRbeta sequences against CD4 and CD8 repertoires sorted from blood. Drawn from immuneACCESS, this table holds only the in-frame rearrangements with V and J called that TCRdb kept. Clones are partly lost; checked studies trace under half to an unresolved V gene and leave the rest unexplained. V and J calls plus clone size are reproduced from that table; the DNA served to infer D and trimming. This sample is represented by around 140,000 clones; roughly 52% of them were singletons. More than 15% of the sample is held by the ten biggest clonotypes.

The receptor comes from a human donor with alopecia areata. The chain employs TRBV30 and TRBJ2-5, with 10 central nucleotides matching TRBD1. The closer fit of TRBJ2-7 to the DNA end suggests the J call may be wrong. Specimen: CD8+ T cells sorted from blood, collected at week 4, from a patient treated with tofacitinib. The CDR3 reads CAWRPGQGTYEQYF. The nucleotides are TGTGCCTGGAGACCGGGACAGGGGACCTACGAGCAGTACTTC.